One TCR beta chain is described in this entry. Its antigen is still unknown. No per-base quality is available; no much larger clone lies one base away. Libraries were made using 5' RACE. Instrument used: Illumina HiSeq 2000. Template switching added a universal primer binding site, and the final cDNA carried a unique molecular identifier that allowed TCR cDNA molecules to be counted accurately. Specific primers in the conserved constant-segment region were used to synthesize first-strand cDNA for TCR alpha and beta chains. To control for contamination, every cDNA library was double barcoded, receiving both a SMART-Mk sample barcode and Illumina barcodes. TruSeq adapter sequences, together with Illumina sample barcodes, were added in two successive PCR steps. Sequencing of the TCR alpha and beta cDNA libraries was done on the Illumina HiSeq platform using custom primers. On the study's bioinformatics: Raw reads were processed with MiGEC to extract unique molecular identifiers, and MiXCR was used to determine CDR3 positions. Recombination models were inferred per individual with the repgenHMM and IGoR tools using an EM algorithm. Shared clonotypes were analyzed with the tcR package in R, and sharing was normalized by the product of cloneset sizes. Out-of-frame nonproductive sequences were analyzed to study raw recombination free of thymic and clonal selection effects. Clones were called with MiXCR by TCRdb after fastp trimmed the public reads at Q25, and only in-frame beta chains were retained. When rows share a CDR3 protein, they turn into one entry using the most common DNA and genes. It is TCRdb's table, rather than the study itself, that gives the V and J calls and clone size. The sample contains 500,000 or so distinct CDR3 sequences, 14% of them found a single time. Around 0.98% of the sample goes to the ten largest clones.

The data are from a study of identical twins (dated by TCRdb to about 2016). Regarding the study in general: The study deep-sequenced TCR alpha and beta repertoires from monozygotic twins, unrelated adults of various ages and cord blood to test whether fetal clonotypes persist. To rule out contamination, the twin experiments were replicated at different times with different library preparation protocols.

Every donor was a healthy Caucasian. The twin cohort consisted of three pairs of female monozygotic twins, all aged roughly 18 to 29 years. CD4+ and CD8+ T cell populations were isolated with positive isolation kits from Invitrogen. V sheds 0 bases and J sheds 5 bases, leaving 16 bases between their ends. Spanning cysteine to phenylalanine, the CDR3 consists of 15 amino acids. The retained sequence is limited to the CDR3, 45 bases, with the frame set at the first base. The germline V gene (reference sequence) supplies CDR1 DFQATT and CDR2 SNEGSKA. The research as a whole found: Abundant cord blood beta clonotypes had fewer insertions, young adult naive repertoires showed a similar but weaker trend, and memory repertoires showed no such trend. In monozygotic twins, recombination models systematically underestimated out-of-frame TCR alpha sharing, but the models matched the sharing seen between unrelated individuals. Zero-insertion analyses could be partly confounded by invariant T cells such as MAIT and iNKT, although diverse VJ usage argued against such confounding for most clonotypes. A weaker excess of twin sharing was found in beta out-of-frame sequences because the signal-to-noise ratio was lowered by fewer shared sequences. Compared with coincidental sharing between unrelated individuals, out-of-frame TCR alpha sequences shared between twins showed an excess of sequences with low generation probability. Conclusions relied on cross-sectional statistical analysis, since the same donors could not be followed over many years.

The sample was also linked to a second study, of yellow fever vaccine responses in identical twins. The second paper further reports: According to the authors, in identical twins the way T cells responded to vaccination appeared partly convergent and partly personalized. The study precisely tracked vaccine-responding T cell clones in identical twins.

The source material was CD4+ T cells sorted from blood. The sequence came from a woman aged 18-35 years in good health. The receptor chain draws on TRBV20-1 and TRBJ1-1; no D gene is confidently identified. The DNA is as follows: TGCAGTGCTAGAGACGCCGGCACTTTGGTGACTGAAGCTTTCTTT. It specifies CSARDAGTLVTEAFF.